The T cell receptor (beta chain) under discussion was sequenced for a study of blood T cell repertoires in COVID-19. The CDR3 length is 16 residues. From germline, CDR1 is MNHEY and CDR2 SVGAGI. The V gene lost 2 bases and the J gene lost 4 bases, with 15 bases spanning the gap. Repertoires were generated with immunoSEQ multiplex PCR, while TCRdb's copy carries only in-frame clones and drops some. The sample records a few hundred thousand clones, roughly nine tenths being singletons. Cohort allocation depended upon clinical history that participants reported. Sample: PBMCs or T cells enriched from blood (not recorded which). This TCR was recovered from a woman aged 30 to 39 who had recovered from COVID-19. This chain links TRBV6-5 with TRBJ1-3; a weak D match, TRBD1 (6 bases). CDR3 in DNA: TGTGCCAGCAGTTACAGTCAGGGGATGGGCGGAAACACCATATATTTT. This sequence encodes CASSYSQGMGGNTIYF.